This entry lists 32 T cell receptor beta chains sequenced from one sample in a study of T cells in Graves' hyperthyroidism and ophthalmopathy. RNA transcripts were the template for amplifying TCR beta CDR3 regions. The primer set for the first-round RT-PCR of the TCR CDR3 was HTBI. Via MiXCR, TCRdb re-called the multiplex PCR reads, giving one row per CDR3 protein. Of roughly 600,000 distinct CDR3 sequences listed, more than 12% are singletons. Sequences were obtained from blood. These receptors were taken from a woman aged 45-59 years with Graves' ophthalmopathy.

The CDR3 DNA follows: TGCAGCGTATCAGAGACCTACGAGCAGTACTTC. Its protein is CSVSETYEQYF. The rearrangement links TRBV29-1 to TRBJ2-7; D is ambiguous. V was cut by 6 bases and J by 2 bases, with 8 bases left in between. The V gene's germline CDR1 is SQVTM and CDR2 ANQGSEA. The CDR3 covers 11 residues.

For this clonotype: At one end the junction does not follow the germline gene, possibly because of a read error. The chain combines TRBV7-2 with TRBJ2-1; TRBD1 might be the D (6 bases). Germline-derived CDR1 and CDR2 are SGHTA and FQGNSA. There are 23 residues in the CDR3. The CDR3 DNA follows: TGTGCCAGCAGCTTAGGAACGGGTTCGCCGGGACAAGGGAGCCCACGACGACACAATGAGCTGTTCTTC. Translation: CASSLGTGSPGQGSPRRHNELFF.

This clonotype was seen repeatedly, ten times or more. The chain uses TRBV7-8 and TRBJ2-7; 8 bases are a match to TRBD2. This CDR3 has 17 amino acids. Germline CDR1 reads SGHVS; CDR2 reads FQNEAQ. V lost 4 bases and J lost 3; bases outside the gene matches: 14. In nucleotides, the CDR3 is TGTGCCAGCAGCTCCTCGGGCAAGCGGGAGTCGTTCTACGAGCAGTACTTC. Residues: CASSSSGKRESFYEQYF.

The J gene is TRBJ2-1, the V gene TRBV29-1, with a weak D call TRBD1 (6 bases). V lost 2 bases, J lost 9 bases, and 17 bases lay in between. Germline V CDR1 and CDR2: SQVTM, ANQGSEA. CDR3 length: 14 amino acids. The CDR3 protein is CSVEPTGRRGEQFF. For the CDR3, the DNA is TGCAGCGTTGAACCGACAGGCAGAAGGGGTGAGCAGTTCTTC.

This clonotype came up many times. The chain links TRBV11-2 to TRBJ2-7; D possibly corresponds to TRBD1 (6 bases). The V end lost 0 bases, the J end lost 7 bases, and 13 bases lay between the germline ends. CDR1 and CDR2 from the germline V gene are SGHAT and FQNNGV. The CDR3 runs 14 residues. The CDR3 sequence is CASSLDWGQGEQYF. For the CDR3, the DNA is TGTGCCAGCAGCTTAGATTGGGGGCAAGGGGAGCAGTACTTC. The full variable domain, in which reference TRBV11-2 and TRBJ2-7 provide the parts outside the CDR3, is EAGVAQSPRYKIIEKRQSVAFWCNPISGHATLYWYQQILGQGPKLLIQFQNNGVVDDSQLPKDRFSAERLKGVDSTLKIQPAKLEDSAVYLCASSLDWGQGEQYFGPGTRLTVT.

This clonotype was seen only a few times. The chain is built from TRBV7-8 and TRBJ1-5, with TRBD1 matching over 12 bases. The CDR3 covers 16 residues. J gave up 11 bases and V 6 bases, and 14 bases lay outside the gene matches. Looked up from germline, CDR1 is SGHVS and CDR2 is FQNEAQ. The CDR3 reads CASSTGTGGGLGTQHF. For the CDR3, the DNA is TGTGCCAGCAGTACCGGGACAGGGGGCGGCCTCGGGACCCAGCATTTT.

Ten or more counts support this clonotype. V gene TRBV12-3 or TRBV12-4 combines with J gene TRBJ2-1; no clear D gene. CDR3 length equals 11 residues. V gave up 3 bases and J gave up 9 bases, with 6 bases separating them. The CDR3 nucleotides are TGTGCCAGCAGTTTTGGAGTTGAGCAGTTCTTC. Amino acid sequence: CASSFGVEQFF.

Many counts were recorded for this clonotype. This chain connects TRBV12-3 or TRBV12-4 to TRBJ2-4; D might be TRBD1 (5 bases). The V end lost 5 bases, the J end lost 3 bases, and 17 bases lay between the germline ends. The CDR3 is 16 amino acids. This chain's CDR3 is CASSTQQDFDKNIQYF. The CDR3 DNA sequence: TGTGCCAGCAGTACACAACAGGATTTTGACAAAAACATTCAGTACTTC.

This clonotype came up a few times. The V call is TRBV7-9, the J call TRBJ2-3; 10 bases match TRBD2. The length of the CDR3 is 16 residues. The V gene's germline CDR1 is SEHNR and CDR2 FQNEAQ (reference sequence). V lost 5 bases to trimming and J lost 4 bases; unmatched junction nucleotides: 9. CDR3 sequence: CASSRTSGKGSDTQYF. In nucleotides, the CDR3 is TGTGCCAGCAGCCGGACTAGCGGTAAGGGGTCAGATACGCAGTATTTT.

On this clonotype: A much larger clone is a single base away; this may be a read error. CDR3 DNA: TGTGCCGTCAGTGAACCCTACAATGAGCAGTTCTTC. It is translated as CAVSEPYNEQFF. The rearrangement joins TRBV10-3 to TRBJ2-1; D unresolved. The CDR3 is 12 residues long. CDR1 is ENHRY and CDR2 is SYGVKD in the germline V gene.

This clonotype was seen repeatedly, ten times or more. The chain combines TRBV19 with TRBJ2-1; 14 bases fit TRBD2. The CDR3 length is 17 residues. In germline, CDR1 is LNHDA, CDR2 SQIVND (reference sequence). The trim removed 6 bases at V and 1 base at J, leaving 5 bases unmatched. CDR3 nucleotides: TGTGCCAGTAGCGGACTAGCGGGAGGAAGGTCCTACAATGAGCAGTTCTTC. Protein product: CASSGLAGGRSYNEQFF. Drawing the rest from reference TRBV19 and TRBJ2-1, the complete variable domain is DGGITQSPKYLFRKEGQNVTLSCEQNLNHDAMYWYRQDPGQGLRLIYYSQIVNDFQKGDIAEGYSVSREKKESFPLTVTSAQKNPTAFYLCASSGLAGGRSYNEQFFGPGTRLTVL.

This clonotype was seen many times. This sequence joins TRBV28 and TRBJ1-2; D is perhaps TRBD1 (6 bases). In germline, CDR1 is MDHEN, CDR2 SYDVKM. V gave up 6 bases and J gave up 7 bases, with 9 bases separating them. The CDR3 consists of 11 residues. The DNA of the CDR3 is TGTGCCAGCAGAAACAGGGTTGGCTACACCTTC. It encodes CASRNRVGYTF.

This clonotype was recorded at least ten times. This sequence joins TRBV6-2 or TRBV6-3 and TRBJ1-1, with D possibly matching TRBD1 (5 bases). The V gene's germline CDR1 is MNHEY and CDR2 SVGEGT. V lost 4 bases and J 5 bases, leaving 17 bases between the germline ends. The CDR3 extends over 15 amino acids. The CDR3 coding sequence is TGTGCCAGCAGTTTGTGGGGCAGGGAAGGGACTGAAGCTTTCTTT. Protein: CASSLWGREGTEAFF.

This clonotype was counted many times. The V gene is TRBV20-1, the J gene TRBJ2-1; TRBD1 aligns across 7 bases. The trim removed 2 bases at V and 4 bases at J, leaving 14 bases unmatched. The V gene's germline CDR1 is DFQATT and CDR2 SNEGSKA (reference sequence). The CDR3 has 17 residues. CDR3 loop: CSARNEGQTNLYNEQFF. DNA for the CDR3: TGCAGTGCTAGAAATGAGGGACAGACGAACTTATACAATGAGCAGTTCTTC.

This clonotype was observed at least ten times. The gene calls are TRBV6-2 or TRBV6-3 and TRBJ2-7, with 13 bases fitting TRBD2. Germline CDR1 is MNHEY and CDR2 is SVGEGT. The ends lost 6 bases at V and 1 base at J; junction bases unmatched: 9. The CDR3 is 17 amino acids. The CDR3 protein is CASRPWGTSGNSYEQYF. The CDR3 region has the DNA TGTGCCAGCAGACCCTGGGGGACTAGCGGGAATTCCTACGAGCAGTACTTC.

This clonotype has ten or more counts. V gene TRBV11-2 combines with J gene TRBJ2-1, with 7 bases that match TRBD2. The CDR3 runs to 14 residues. Germline-derived CDR1 and CDR2 are SGHAT and FQNNGV. V trimming: 2 bases; J trimming: 8 bases; junction bases outside the gene matches: 6. The DNA for the CDR3 is TGTGCCAGCAGCTTATTTCTAGGGAGGGATGAGCAGTTCTTC. Protein product: CASSLFLGRDEQFF.

This clonotype was seen repeatedly, ten times or more. The chain combines TRBV20-1 with TRBJ2-3; no clear D. V gave up 2 bases and J gave up 2 bases, with 8 bases separating them. CDR3 length: 13 amino acids. Germline lookup yields CDR1 DFQATT and CDR2 SNEGSKA (reference sequence). CDR3 nucleotides: TGCAGTGCTAGACGCCCGGACACAGATACGCAGTATTTT. This translates into CSARRPDTDTQYF.

This clonotype was seen many times. The rearrangement joins TRBV28 to TRBJ2-7; D gene ambiguous. CDR1 MDHEN and CDR2 SYDVKM come from the germline V gene. This CDR3 has 15 residues. V gave up 3 bases and J gave up 1 base, with 13 bases separating them. CDR3 sequence (DNA): TGTGCCAGCAGTTTTCTAAAAGTATCATCCTACGAGCAGTACTTC. It is translated as CASSFLKVSSYEQYF.

This clonotype was seen many times. This chain uses TRBV20-1 with TRBJ2-3; D uncertain. Deletions cut 3 bases from V and 1 base from J, with 11 bases between. Germline loops: CDR1 DFQATT, CDR2 SNEGSKA (reference sequence). This CDR3 is 14 amino acids long. The DNA of the CDR3 is TGCAGTGCTAGCCCCCCCCCAGGCACAGATACGCAGTATTTT. Its protein product is CSASPPPGTDTQYF.

This clonotype was recorded many times. The gene calls are TRBV2 and TRBJ2-2; 14 nucleotides align to TRBD2. Germline V gives CDR1 SNHLY, CDR2 FYNNEI. Trimming removed 7 bases from V and 6 bases from J; junction bases left unmatched: 4. The CDR3 is made up of 15 amino acids. The CDR3 DNA follows: TGTGCCAGCAAGGGACTAGCGGGAGCACCCGGGGAGCTGTTTTTT. Its translation: CASKGLAGAPGELFF.

This clonotype was detected ten times or more. V gene TRBV27 combines with J gene TRBJ2-3; 9 nucleotides agree with TRBD2. Germline-derived CDR1 and CDR2 are MNHEY and SMNVEV (reference sequence). The CDR3 contains 15 residues. With 3 bases clipped from V and 5 bases from J, the junction kept 6 bases outside the gene matches. CDR3 amino acids: CASSLSGRRVDTQYF. The CDR3 nucleotides are TGTGCCAGCAGTTTGAGCGGGAGGCGGGTAGATACGCAGTATTTT.

Only a few counts were recorded for this clonotype. The chain is built from TRBV6-1 and TRBJ1-5; TRBD1 aligns across 7 bases. Germline trimming cut 0 bases from V and 5 bases from J; bases unmatched to any gene: 10. CDR1 is MNHNS, CDR2 SASEGT, per germline. The CDR3 has 17 residues. CDR3 nucleotides: TGTGCCAGCAGTGAAGCAAAAGGACAGGCTGGATATCAGCCCCAGCATTTT. Its protein is CASSEAKGQAGYQPQHF.

This clonotype was seen at least ten times. The gene calls are TRBV7-3 and TRBJ2-1, with 8 bases that match TRBD2. The CDR3 has 15 amino acids. Germline-derived CDR1 and CDR2 are SGHTA and FQGTGA. The ends lost 5 bases at V and 6 bases at J; junction bases unmatched: 9. The CDR3 here is CASSEGTSRSNEQFF. Here the CDR3 DNA reads TGTGCCAGCAGCGAAGGGACTAGTCGGTCCAATGAGCAGTTCTTC.

This clonotype was counted many times. The chain is built from TRBV28 and TRBJ1-2; D perhaps matches TRBD1 (5 bases). Trimming removed 3 bases at V and 3 bases at J, with 17 bases between. The germline V gene has CDR1 MDHEN and CDR2 SYDVKM. The CDR3 is made up of 16 amino acids. CDR3 sequence (DNA): TGTGCCAGCAGTTTGCCCCCCGGGGCCGGGGACTATGGCTACACCTTC. It specifies CASSLPPGAGDYGYTF.

The V call is TRBV6-1, the J call TRBJ2-1; 9 bases are a match to TRBD2. The CDR3 covers 15 residues. Germline values: CDR1 MNHNS, CDR2 SASEGT. V lost 1 base and J lost 8; bases outside the gene matches: 6. The DNA of the CDR3 is TGTGCCAGCAGTGAAGAAGGACTAGCGCTGGATGAGCAGTTCTTC. It codes for CASSEEGLALDEQFF.

This clonotype has a count of ten or more. The chain combines TRBV5-1 with TRBJ2-3, with 9 bases fitting TRBD1. The CDR3 is 16 residues long. J was trimmed by 6 bases and V by 2 bases; bases with no gene match: 10. Germline CDR1 and CDR2: SGHRS and YFSETQ. Written as DNA, the CDR3 is TGCGCCAGCAGCTTCCCCGGGACAGGGCGTAGGGATACGCAGTATTTT. Translated, it gives CASSFPGTGRRDTQYF.

At least ten counts were recorded for this clonotype. The chain combines TRBV7-2 with TRBJ1-4; tentatively, D is TRBD1 (6 bases). CDR1 and CDR2 from the germline V gene are SGHTA and FQGNSA. There are 13 residues in the CDR3. V was trimmed by 6 bases and J by 12 bases, leaving 17 bases between them. CDR3 sequence reads: CASRVIQGGELFF. DNA of the CDR3: TGTGCCAGCAGGGTTATACAGGGAGGTGAACTGTTTTTT.

This chain uses TRBV19 with TRBJ2-7; D is undetermined. This CDR3 region has 13 residues. Germline CDR1 is LNHDA and CDR2 is SQIVND (reference sequence). Trimming stripped 5 bases from V and 4 bases from J, with 12 bases between. The CDR3 sequence: CASSRLAKYEQYF. The CDR3 DNA reads TGTGCCAGTAGTCGCCTCGCGAAGTACGAGCAGTACTTC.

In this sample, this clonotype turned up many times. The chain carries TRBV12-3 or TRBV12-4 and TRBJ2-1; no reliable D call. The CDR3 extends over 14 amino acids. Trimming removed 3 bases from V and 6 bases from J, with 12 bases in between. The CDR3 DNA reads TGTGCCAGCAGTTTTAGGCGCCCTACCAATGAGCAGTTCTTC. This gives the protein CASSFRRPTNEQFF.

The rearrangement uses TRBV20-1 and TRBJ2-7; D unclear. Germline V lookup: CDR1 DFQATT, CDR2 SNEGSKA (reference sequence). V lost 2 bases and J lost 6, with 8 bases in between. This CDR3 contains 11 residues. In nucleotides, the CDR3 is TGCAGTGCTAGACAACAAGGCGAGCAGTACTTC. This codes for CSARQQGEQYF.

For this clonotype: This may be a read error, as it is one base from a much larger clone. The chain carries TRBV11-1 and TRBJ2-7, with TRBD2 matching 8 bases. The junction had 7 bases not matched to a gene; V was cut back by 0 bases and J by 3 bases. CDR3 length: 16 residues. Germline lookup yields CDR1 SGHAT and CDR2 FQDESV (reference sequence). The CDR3 DNA sequence: TGTGCCAGCAGCTTAGCTGGCGGGAGGACAAACTACGAGCAGTACTTC. Its translation: CASSLAGGRTNYEQYF.

V usage is TRBV4-3 and J usage is TRBJ2-1; TRBD1 might be the D (7 bases). The ends were cut back, 4 bases at V and 8 bases at J, with 18 bases in the middle. This CDR3 region has 15 residues. Germline loops: CDR1 LGHNA, CDR2 YSLEER. In DNA, the CDR3 is TGCGCCAGCAGCCCCCAGACAGGGAGGAACTATGAGCAGTTCTTC. Translated: CASSPQTGRNYEQFF.